The clone carrying this T cell receptor beta chain was detected only a few times. Its antigen is undetermined. The sample originates from a study of T-cell memory formation after mild COVID-19. Study-level information: Clusters were largely donor specific. Points from the study as a whole: Clonal second-wave expansions that peaked on day 37 had unconfirmed SARS-CoV-2 specificity.

The TCR alpha and TCR beta cDNA libraries, bearing sample barcodes and UMIs, were generated by 5'RACE using constant-segment primers. A single record per CDR3 protein comes from TCRdb applying MiXCR to the 5' RACE reads. The sample consists of around 500,000 distinct CDR3 sequences, 18% of them appearing once. The CDR3 sequence is 16 residues long. Trimming cost V 4 bases and J 1 base; bases outside gene matches: 5. In germline, CDR1 is LGHNA, CDR2 YSLEER. The receptor was derived from an adult woman who had mild COVID-19 (a few samples of this study predate the infection). Cell type and time point are not known. Sequencing input: PBMCs or a T cell subset sorted from them (not recorded which). The chain is built from TRBV4-3 and TRBJ2-2; 8 bases fit TRBD2. CDR3 bases: TGCGCCAGCAGCCCGACGGCGGGAGGGAACACCGGGGAGCTGTTTTTT. It yields the protein CASSPTAGGNTGELFF.